This is a list of T cell receptor beta chains from one sample in a study of OX40 agonist ivuxolimab in advanced cancers. Only in-frame clones appear in the TCRdb table, and some are missing; sequencing was by immunoSEQ multiplex PCR. The repertoire includes 70,000 to 95,000 clones, about nine tenths of them detected once, and roughly 5.8% sits in the top ten. The specimen comprised CD4+ or CD8+ T cells sorted from blood, sampled in a trial of the OX40 agonist ivuxolimab. The receptor set was obtained from an adult with an advanced solid tumor such as melanoma, head and neck, liver or kidney cancer. The CDR3 runs from the conserved cysteine through the conserved F or W. The order of the fields is J gene, clone size, D gene, V gene, CDR3 DNA, CDR3 protein. D genes are given only for firm matches. Size is omitted from some rows. Given values are once, few, many or a class for expanded clones.

>TRBJ2-7|-|-|TRBV7-2
TGTGCCAGCAGCCCAGACGGGGGTAGAGAGCAGTACTTC
CASSPDGGREQYF
>TRBJ2-3|-|TRBD2|TRBV15
TGTGCCACCAGCAGAGATGCGGCTAGCGGGAGTGGCACAGATACGCAGTATTTT
CATSRDAASGSGTDTQYF
>TRBJ1-5|-|TRBD1|TRBV6-4
TGTGCCAGCAGGACAGGGAATACTCAGCCCCAGCATTTT
CASRTGNTQPQHF
>TRBJ1-1|-|TRBD1|TRBV6-5
TGTGCCAGCAGTGTTGACAGGGTGAACACTGAAGCTTTCTTT
CASSVDRVNTEAFF
>TRBJ1-5|-|-|TRBV30
TGTGCCTGGGGGTGGGAGAATCAGCCCCAGCATTTT
CAWGWENQPQHF
>TRBJ1-1|few|-|TRBV30
TGTGTTGGGTCGTGGGGGAATAAAGCTTTCTTT
CVGSWGNKAFF
>TRBJ2-1|-|TRBD2|TRBV11-2
TGTGCCAGCAGCTTCCTAGCGGGGGGATACAATGAGCAGTTCTTC
CASSFLAGGYNEQFF
>TRBJ2-1|-|-|TRBV12-5
TGTGCTAGTGGTTGGAGGGATCCGCTTGCGGGACTCCTCAGGGGATCCTACAATGAGCAGTTCTTC
CASGWRDPLAGLLRGSYNEQFF
>TRBJ1-6|-|TRBD1|TRBV5-1
TGCGCCAGCAGACCAGGACAGGCCAACTATAATTCACCCCTCCACTTT
CASRPGQANYNSPLHF
>TRBJ2-4|-|-|TRBV9
TGTGCCAGCAGCGCCTCTCTCGGGGCCAAAAACATTCAGTACTTC
CASSASLGAKNIQYF
>TRBJ2-2|-|-|TRBV5-4
TGTGCCACCAGCGGGCGAACGACAGGGAAGAACACCGGGGAGCTGTTTTTT
CATSGRTTGKNTGELFF
>TRBJ1-5|-|-|TRBV19
TGTGCCAGTAGAGTCCCGGGCAATCAGCCCCAGCATTTT
CASRVPGNQPQHF
>TRBJ1-2|-|-|TRBV7-2
TGTGCCAGCACCCGGGGGCGGTTAACCCTCGGCTATGGCTACACCTTC
CASTRGRLTLGYGYTF
>TRBJ1-6|-|-|TRBV30
TGTGCCTGGAGTGTACGAGCAGGGTATAATTCACCCCTCCACTTT
CAWSVRAGYNSPLHF
>TRBJ1-1|-|-|TRBV18
TGTGCCAGCTCACAAAACAGGGACACTGAAGCTTTCTTT
CASSQNRDTEAFF
>TRBJ2-5|-|-|TRBV1
TGCACCAGCAGCCAAGATAAGCTTTACCAAGAGACCCAGTACTTC
CTSSQDKLYQETQYF
>TRBJ1-5|-|-|TRBV9
TGTGCCAGCAGCGTCGCCCCGGCGGGGCAGCCCCAGCATTTT
CASSVAPAGQPQHF
>TRBJ2-7|-|-|TRBV29-1
TGCAGCGCCTGGGACCACTACGAGCAGTACTTC
CSAWDHYEQYF
>TRBJ2-3|few|TRBD2|TRBV7-2
TGTGCCAGCAGCCGCGGGGGGCGGGGCACAGATACGCAGTATTTT
CASSRGGRGTDTQYF
>TRBJ2-5|-|TRBD2|TRBV27
TGTGCCAGCAGTTCCCAAGGACTAGCGGCCCAAGAGACCCAGTACTTC
CASSSQGLAAQETQYF
>TRBJ2-7|-|-|TRBV6-1
TGTGCCTCCAGGTCCCGGGTCCCCGAGCAGTACTTC
CASRSRVPEQYF
>TRBJ1-1|-|-|TRBV19
TGTGCCAGTAGTCCCCACGGGGGAGGCACTGAAGCTTTCTTT
CASSPHGGGTEAFF
>TRBJ2-1|-|-|TRBV21-1
TGTGCCAGCAGCAATTCGGCCCTAGGGACGGTGACTAGCGGGAGGGAGTACAATGAGCAGTTCTTC
CASSNSALGTVTSGREYNEQFF
>TRBJ1-1|-|-|TRBV4-1
TGCGCCAGCAGCCTCCGCGCGGGGTTGAACACTGAAGCTTTCTTT
CASSLRAGLNTEAFF
>TRBJ2-7|-|-|TRBV6-1
TGTGCCAGCAGGAGGGGGGCCCCCGGGTCCTACGAGCAGTACTTC
CASRRGAPGSYEQYF
>TRBJ1-2|-|TRBD1|TRBV5-6
TGTGCCAGCCGGTTCTACAGGGGGAACTATGGCTACACCTTC
CASRFYRGNYGYTF
>TRBJ2-1|-|-|TRBV18
TGTGCCAGCTCACCGGGACTCAACTCCTACAATGAGCAGTTCTTC
CASSPGLNSYNEQFF
>TRBJ2-3|once|-|TRBV2
TGTGCCAGTGTACTAGACACCTCTAGCACAGATACGCAGTATTTT
CASVLDTSSTDTQYF
>TRBJ2-1|-|-|TRBV5-1
TGCGCCAGCAGCGGGTCTGGGGGTTCCTACAATGAGCAGTTCTTC
CASSGSGGSYNEQFF
>TRBJ2-3|-|-|TRBV2
TGTGCCCTAGGCAGGGGAAGGACAGATACGCAGTATTTT
CALGRGRTDTQYF
>TRBJ2-5|once|TRBD2|TRBV7-2
TGTGCCAGCAGCTATAGGGTTGGGACTAGCGGGAGCGCCCAGTACTTC
CASSYRVGTSGSAQYF
>TRBJ1-2|-|-|TRBV4-3
TGCGCCAGCAGCGGCGCAGGAGCTAACTATGGCTACACCTTC
CASSGAGANYGYTF